Following are 23 T cell receptor beta chains from one sample sequenced in a study of response to subunit inactivated influenza vaccine. TCRdb re-derived calls from the RT-PCR reads in MiXCR, one entry per CDR3 protein. The table lists a few hundred thousand distinct CDR3 sequences, around 15% of them singletons. Sequenced material: PBMCs from blood, taken about 13 days after vaccination. The receptor source for this set is a middle-aged man who received an inactivated influenza vaccine.

This clonotype was recorded many times. The J gene is TRBJ2-1, the V gene TRBV4-3, with 9 bases lining up with TRBD2. The CDR3 runs to 16 residues. Germline CDR1 reads LGHNA; CDR2 reads YSLEER. The V and J ends lost 3 bases and 4 bases, in that order; junction bases with no gene match: 7. CDR3 DNA: TGCGCCAGCAGCCACCTTAGCGGGGGTGGGTACAATGAGCAGTTCTTC. Residues: CASSHLSGGGYNEQFF.

This chain joins TRBV7-3 and TRBJ2-1; 10 bases agree with TRBD2. Germline V lookup: CDR1 SGHTA, CDR2 FQGTGA. With 5 bases clipped from V and 7 bases from J, the junction kept 11 bases outside the gene matches. The CDR3 is made up of 16 amino acids. The DNA for the CDR3 is TGTGCCAGCAGCCTACACCCAGCGGGAGGGCTGAATGAGCAGTTCTTC. This codes for CASSLHPAGGLNEQFF.

This clonotype has ten or more counts. The V and J genes are TRBV28 and TRBJ1-6; 9 bases are shared with TRBD1. CDR3 length: 14 amino acids. CDR1 and CDR2 from the germline V gene are MDHEN and SYDVKM. V dropped 7 bases and J dropped 11; count of bases not matched to a gene: 9. The CDR3 DNA reads TGTGCCAGCACCACGGGACAGGGTCGGGCACCCCTCCACTTT. It specifies CASTTGQGRAPLHF.

This clonotype was recorded a few times. The V and J genes are TRBV7-2 and TRBJ1-1; TRBD1 matches at 7 bases. The CDR3 has 13 amino acids. With V trimmed by 3 bases and J by 7 bases, 5 bases remained unmatched. CDR1 and CDR2 from the germline V gene are SGHTA and FQGNSA. CDR3 sequence: CASSFRQGFEAFF. In nucleotides, the CDR3 is TGTGCCAGCAGCTTCAGACAGGGATTTGAAGCTTTCTTT.

This clonotype has only a few counts. The chain links TRBV12-3 or TRBV12-4 to TRBJ1-2, with a weak D call TRBD1 (5 bases). V lost 5 bases to trimming and J lost 2 bases, with 15 bases between them. The CDR3 covers 15 residues. CDR3 bases: TGTGCCAGCAGTACTAACGGGGCCGGGAACTATGGCTACACCTTC. Translated, it gives CASSTNGAGNYGYTF.

In this sample, this clonotype turned up a few times. This sequence joins TRBV20-1 and TRBJ2-3, with 11 bases identical to TRBD2. Per the germline V gene, CDR1 is DFQATT and CDR2 is SNEGSKA (reference sequence). V lost 5 bases and J lost 4; bases outside the gene matches: 14. The CDR3 length is 17 residues. In DNA form, the CDR3 reads TGCAGTGCTCCTCCTGGGACTAGCGGCCCTGTTGCAGATACGCAGTATTTT. Translating gives CSAPPGTSGPVADTQYF.

As to this clonotype: A much larger clone lies one base from this, so it may be a read error. V gene TRBV5-1 combines with J gene TRBJ1-1, with TRBD1 as a possible D gene (6 bases). This CDR3 is built from 14 residues. Germline V CDR1 and CDR2: SGHRS, YFSETQ. The CDR3 coding sequence is TGCGCCAACAGCTCACTACAGGGCAACACTGAAGCTTTCTTT. It encodes CANSSLQGNTEAFF.

This clonotype was seen a few times. The J gene is TRBJ2-3, the V gene TRBV9; 10 positions agree with TRBD2. Trimming took 6 bases from V and 0 from J; bases not matched to a gene: 7. CDR3 length equals 16 residues. Per the germline V gene, CDR1 is SGDLS and CDR2 is YYNGEE. The CDR3 protein is CASTRTSGVSTDTQYF. CDR3 DNA: TGTGCCAGCACCAGGACTAGCGGAGTCAGCACAGATACGCAGTATTTT.

This clonotype was detected a few times. This chain links TRBV12-3 or TRBV12-4 with TRBJ2-4; perhaps D is TRBD1 or TRBD2 (5 bases each). The CDR3 is made up of 14 amino acids. V lost 3 bases to trimming and J lost 2 bases, with 8 bases between them. CDR3 bases: TGTGCCAGCAGTTTGTCGGGACCCAAAAACATTCAGTACTTC. Translating it yields CASSLSGPKNIQYF.

This clonotype was observed a few times. V is TRBV5-1 and J is TRBJ2-1; D is uncertain. The CDR3 totals 15 residues. Germline lookup yields CDR1 SGHRS and CDR2 YFSETQ. V was pared by 5 bases and J by 1 base, with 13 bases between. The DNA for the CDR3 is TGCGCCAGCAGACCCCGGTTAGAGTCCTACAATGAGCAGTTCTTC. Amino acid sequence: CASRPRLESYNEQFF.

This rearrangement joins TRBV7-6 to TRBJ2-7; 7 nucleotides agree with TRBD2. Looked up from germline, CDR1 is SGHVS and CDR2 is FNYEAQ. V trimming: 2 bases; J trimming: 2 bases; junction bases outside the gene matches: 9. This CDR3 has 16 amino acids. Written as DNA, the CDR3 is TGTGCCAGCAGCTTAATCCGGGGCGGGGGACCCTACGAGCAGTACTTC. Amino acid sequence: CASSLIRGGGPYEQYF.

This clonotype appeared a few times. J is TRBJ2-1 and V is TRBV27; no clear D gene. The CDR3 runs 13 residues. The germline V and J ends were trimmed by 6 bases and 7 bases, with 13 bases remaining between them. Germline V gene data show CDR1 as MNHEY and CDR2 as SMNVEV (reference sequence). DNA for the CDR3: TGTGCCAGCAGAACCCAGTTCCTAAATGAGCAGTTCTTC. It specifies CASRTQFLNEQFF.

V gene TRBV9 combines with J gene TRBJ2-3; D not resolved. CDR3 length: 16 residues. V lost 0 bases and J 2 bases, leaving 13 bases between the germline ends. CDR1 is SGDLS and CDR2 is YYNGEE in the germline V gene. CDR3 residues: CASSVDGSAYTDTQYF. The CDR3 DNA reads as TGTGCCAGCAGCGTAGATGGGTCAGCCTACACAGATACGCAGTATTTT.

This clonotype appeared many times. The rearrangement joins TRBV20-1 to TRBJ1-2, with a possible D match to TRBD1 (5 bases). Germline V gene sequence: CDR1 DFQATT, CDR2 SNEGSKA (reference sequence). The V end lost 0 bases, the J end lost 1 base, and 18 bases lay between the germline ends. The CDR3 loop spans 17 amino acids. The CDR3 here is CSARDPPRESINYGYTF. CDR3 nucleotides: TGCAGTGCTAGAGATCCCCCCAGGGAATCCATTAACTATGGCTACACCTTC.

CDR3 sequence reads: CSVGGPSTDTQYF. The DNA of the CDR3 is TGCAGCGTGGGGGGACCTAGCACAGATACGCAGTATTTT. The chain uses TRBV29-1 and TRBJ2-3; possible D gene TRBD2, 6 bases. Germline CDR1 reads SQVTM; CDR2 reads ANQGSEA. The CDR3 has 13 amino acids. V was trimmed by 6 bases and J by 0 bases, leaving 10 bases between them.

There are many counts of this clonotype. The rearrangement joins TRBV15 to TRBJ2-7, with D unresolved. The germline V gene has CDR1 LNHNV and CDR2 YYDKDF (reference sequence). Trimming cost V 3 bases and J 1 base, with 7 bases left between them. This CDR3 contains 13 residues. This chain's CDR3 is CATSRDVSYEQYF. The CDR3 bases are TGTGCCACCAGCAGGGACGTTTCCTACGAGCAGTACTTC.

This clonotype turned up a few times. Written as DNA, the CDR3 is TGTGCCAGCACCCCTCGGCTAGCCGTTTACAATGAGCAGTTCTTC. It translates to CASTPRLAVYNEQFF. V usage is TRBV12-3 or TRBV12-4 and J usage is TRBJ2-1; TRBD2 might be the D (5 bases). With 7 bases removed from V and 4 bases from J, the gap between germline ends came to 17 bases. This CDR3 comprises 15 residues.

The sample holds a few counts of this clonotype. The chain is built from TRBV13 and TRBJ2-3, with TRBD2 matching over 11 bases. Germline CDR1 is PRHDT and CDR2 is FYEKMQ (reference sequence). J lost 12 bases, V lost 5 bases, and 13 bases had no gene match. CDR3 length: 15 amino acids. CDR3 loop: CASSKGLADPLSQYF. CDR3 nucleotide sequence: TGTGCCAGCAGCAAGGGACTAGCGGACCCCCTCAGTCAGTATTTT.

The V call is TRBV20-1, the J call TRBJ2-2, with TRBD2 identical over 8 bases. Germline V lookup: CDR1 DFQATT, CDR2 SNEGSKA (reference sequence). CDR3 length: 13 residues. Unmatched junction bases numbered 2, after V lost 7 bases and J lost 1 base. Here the CDR3 reads CSVLAENTGELFF. CDR3 nucleotide sequence: TGCAGTGTACTAGCGGAGAACACCGGGGAGCTGTTTTTT.

In this sample, this clonotype turned up a few times. The chain joins TRBV30 to TRBJ2-3; D may be TRBD2 (6 bases). CDR3 length: 12 residues. The V end was cut by 4 bases, the J end by 5 bases, with 10 bases between. The germline V gene has CDR1 GTSNPN and CDR2 SVGIG (reference sequence). CDR3 in amino acids: CAWNLGGDTQYF. DNA of the CDR3: TGTGCCTGGAATCTGGGGGGAGATACGCAGTATTTT.

In its sample, this clonotype was seen many times. The chain joins TRBV5-1 to TRBJ2-2; D gene unclear. The germline V and J ends were trimmed by 0 bases and 0 bases, with 3 bases remaining between them. Germline V gene data show CDR1 as SGHRS and CDR2 as YFSETQ. This CDR3 comprises 14 residues. CDR3 nucleotides: TGCGCCAGCAGCTTGGAGGCGAACACCGGGGAGCTGTTTTTT. The encoded protein is CASSLEANTGELFF.

This clonotype was seen a few times. V is TRBV27 and J is TRBJ2-7; D is possibly TRBD1 (5 bases). V dropped 5 bases and J dropped 5 bases, with 13 bases sitting between them. Germline assignment: CDR1 MNHEY and CDR2 SMNVEV (reference sequence). This CDR3 is built from 13 residues. CDR3 protein: CASSPTANHEQYF. DNA for the CDR3: TGTGCCAGCAGTCCGACAGCTAACCACGAGCAGTACTTC.

The chain has TRBV20-1 and TRBJ2-3; 12 bases are a match to TRBD2. Trimming removed 6 bases from V and 5 bases from J; junction bases left unmatched: 9. Germline V CDR1 and CDR2: DFQATT, SNEGSKA (reference sequence). The CDR3 is made up of 15 amino acids. The CDR3: CSAIGLAGWLDTQYF. CDR3 DNA: TGCAGTGCCATCGGACTAGCGGGATGGTTAGATACGCAGTATTTT.